Listed below are T cell receptor beta chains from one sample, sequenced in a study of shared clonotypes between healthy human individuals. Measured with immunoSEQ multiplex PCR; TCRdb has only the in-frame clones, and not every one. Of about 490,000 clones listed, about 80% are singletons. Sequencing used PBMCs. The receptor set was obtained from a woman aged 40 to 50 in good health. Some clones in this sample may be carry-over from other donors' samples. Each CDR3 is given with its conserved first and last residue. The D gene is left open where the match is weak.

j_call v_call d_call cdr3_aa
TRBJ1-1 TRBV21-1 . CASSKGQPARDSTEAFF
TRBJ2-5 TRBV19 TRBD2 CASSPSGGAQETQYF
TRBJ2-5 TRBV5-1 . CASSSNPPRGQETQYF
TRBJ1-3 TRBV30 . CAWSLGVGNTIYF
TRBJ2-1 TRBV28 TRBD2 CASRGTSGRAGEQFF
TRBJ2-7 TRBV7-9 TRBD1 CASSSVNRGYGEQYF
TRBJ2-7 TRBV19 TRBD1 CASSIRQGGEQYF
TRBJ2-2 TRBV5-6 TRBD1 CASSTPGQGPTGELFF
TRBJ2-1 TRBV27 . CASSWRENNEQFF
TRBJ2-3 TRBV10-3 . CAISGNLSTDTQYF
TRBJ2-1 TRBV19 TRBD1 CASTQGRTGGNEQFF
TRBJ2-2 TRBV28 TRBD2 CASSPTLPTSGTGWGGELFF
TRBJ1-2 TRBV4-3 . CASSQEGQGGYGYTF
TRBJ2-7 TRBV19 . CASSASPFYEQYF
TRBJ2-7 TRBV2 TRBD2 CASTIAGRGAYEQYF
TRBJ1-2 TRBV4-1 . CASSHLARADYGYTF
TRBJ2-1 TRBV29-1 TRBD2 CSVRLALGGGNEQFF
TRBJ2-3 TRBV13 TRBD2 CASSLEGLAGGLSTDTQYF
TRBJ1-1 TRBV19 . CASSISGEGTEAFF
TRBJ2-1 TRBV7-7 . CASSLDPVSYNEQFF
TRBJ2-6 TRBV27 . CASSLWGSYSGANVLTF
TRBJ1-6 TRBV6-5 . CASSDTEYNSPLHF
TRBJ1-1 TRBV30 TRBD1 CAWSRGGNTEAFF
TRBJ1-1 TRBV30 . CAWSVRPNTEAFF
TRBJ2-1 TRBV7-9 TRBD1 CASSFPKGQATHYNEQFF
TRBJ1-3 TRBV7-8 . CASSLRTGRVGNTIYF
TRBJ1-1 TRBV29-1 . CSVDTPYLNTEAFF
TRBJ2-5 TRBV10-3 . CAISAIQAQETQYF
TRBJ2-7 TRBV7-2 . CASSARRNGQYF
TRBJ2-1 TRBV7-3 . CASRQGRDNEQFF
TRBJ2-1 TRBV9 TRBD2 CASSLIGGGYNEQFF
TRBJ1-1 TRBV5-5 . CASSFFAEAFF
TRBJ1-1 TRBV6-5 TRBD1 CASRIDRGGTEAFF
TRBJ2-2 TRBV2 . CASSTSRGTGELFF
TRBJ2-3 TRBV5-1 . CASSLAVGAGSTDTQYF
TRBJ1-5 TRBV27 TRBD1 CASSFRQGAGTQPQHF
TRBJ2-1 TRBV5-1 . CASSDPRGYNEQFF